Each of the 24 T cell receptor beta chains below was sequenced from the same sample in a study of blood T cell repertoires in COVID-19 (dated by TCRdb to 2018 to 2020). Library method: the immunoSEQ multiplex PCR assay. Not all clones reach the TCRdb copy of this immuneACCESS table, which keeps in-frame sequences only. Checked studies attribute under half of the gap to unresolved V genes and leave the rest unexplained. The sample contains under 300,000 clones, under 90% of them found a single time. The top ten constitute 1.7% of the sample. The sequenced sample consisted of PBMCs or T cells enriched from blood (not recorded which). The receptors derive from a middle-aged woman who had recovered from COVID-19.

The chain employs TRBV19 and TRBJ1-6; 7 positions match TRBD1. V gave up 6 bases and J gave up 7 bases; unmatched junction bases: 6. The length of the CDR3 is 14 residues. Germline V gene sequence: CDR1 LNHDA, CDR2 SQIVND (reference sequence). CDR3 sequence reads: CASSRQGLNSPLHF. Written as DNA, the CDR3 is TGTGCCAGTAGCAGACAGGGCCTCAATTCACCCCTCCACTTT.

In this sample, this clone turned up a few times. This CDR3 is CASSRVVVMNTEAFF. The CDR3 nucleotides read TGTGCCAGCAGCCGGGTGGTGGTTATGAACACTGAAGCTTTCTTT. V usage is TRBV7-9 and J usage is TRBJ1-1; D is ambiguous. The V and J ends lost 5 bases and 0 bases respectively, with 13 bases between them. Germline V gene data show CDR1 as SEHNR and CDR2 as FQNEAQ (reference sequence). The CDR3 totals 15 residues.

This clone was detected once. The rearrangement uses TRBV7-9 and TRBJ1-4, with TRBD1 matching 11 bases. The CDR3 loop spans 18 amino acids. Germline V lookup: CDR1 SEHNR, CDR2 FQNEAQ (reference sequence). V dropped 3 bases and J dropped 8; count of bases not matched to a gene: 14. The CDR3 bases are TGTGCCAGCAGCTTCCCCTCTGGGACAGGGGGGTTGGGGGAAAAACTGTTTTTT. Translated: CASSFPSGTGGLGEKLFF. Full variable domain (rest looked up from reference TRBV7-9 and TRBJ1-4): DTGVSQNPRHKITKRGQNVTFRCDPISEHNRLYWYRQTLGQGPEFLTYFQNEAQLEKSRLLSDRFSAERPKGSFSTLEIQRTEQGDSAMYLCASSFPSGTGGLGEKLFFGSGTQLSVL.

The chain links TRBV5-1 to TRBJ2-7, with 9 bases matching TRBD1. This CDR3 contains 16 residues. The germline gives CDR1 SGHRS, CDR2 YFSETQ. The V segment lost 5 bases and the J segment 4 bases; nucleotides outside the gene matches: 13. The CDR3 bases are TGCGCCAGCAGTTACCGATCGGGACAGGGAATGTACGAGCAGTACTTC. Its protein product is CASSYRSGQGMYEQYF.

This chain uses TRBV7-2 with TRBJ1-2, with D perhaps matching TRBD1 (6 bases). In germline, CDR1 is SGHTA, CDR2 FQGNSA. V was pared by 4 bases and J by 7 bases, with 10 bases between. The CDR3 has 12 amino acids. The DNA for the CDR3 is TGTGCCAGCAGCTCTCCCAGGGGTGGCTACACCTTC. It codes for CASSSPRGGYTF.

V is TRBV7-3 and J is TRBJ2-6; 13 bases align to TRBD2. J gave up 3 bases and V 1 base, and 6 bases lay outside the gene matches. The CDR3 totals 19 residues. Germline V gives CDR1 SGHTA, CDR2 FQGTGA. The CDR3 reads CASSLSTGTSGDGANVLTF. The CDR3 DNA is TGTGCCAGCAGCTTAAGCACCGGGACTAGCGGGGATGGGGCCAACGTCCTGACTTTC.

The V gene is TRBV7-9, the J gene TRBJ1-5; D uncertain. The CDR3 is made up of 15 amino acids. Looked up from germline, CDR1 is SEHNR and CDR2 is FQNEAQ (reference sequence). V gave up 0 bases and J gave up 7 bases, with 13 bases separating them. CDR3 region: CASSLARGAGQPQHF. CDR3 nucleotides: TGTGCCAGCAGCTTAGCGCGGGGAGCGGGGCAGCCCCAGCATTTT.

V is TRBV10-1 and J is TRBJ2-3; D may be TRBD2 (5 bases). Germline values: CDR1 WNHNN, CDR2 SYGVQD (reference sequence). This CDR3 has 13 amino acids. Trimming took 8 bases from V and 2 from J, leaving 11 bases between them. The chain's CDR3 is CASGEGITDTQYF. In DNA, the CDR3 is TGCGCCAGCGGAGAGGGAATCACAGATACGCAGTATTTT.

The chain links TRBV4-1 to TRBJ2-7; maybe TRBD1 (6 bases). Trimming removed 6 bases from V and 3 bases from J, with 21 bases in between. Germline V gives CDR1 MGHRA, CDR2 YSYEKL. This CDR3 region has 16 residues. CDR3 sequence (DNA): TGCGCCAGCAGTTCTAGGACCGGGACAACGCGCTACGAGCAGTACTTC. Translation: CASSSRTGTTRYEQYF.

The rearrangement joins TRBV4-1 to TRBJ1-4, with 7 bases identical to TRBD1. V dropped 1 base and J dropped 2; count of bases not matched to a gene: 7. The CDR3 runs to 17 residues. Looked up from germline, CDR1 is MGHRA and CDR2 is YSYEKL. The CDR3 loop reads CASSQGASGQTNEKLFF. CDR3 nucleotide sequence: TGCGCCAGCAGCCAAGGGGCATCGGGACAGACTAATGAAAAACTGTTTTTT.

V and J are TRBV27 and TRBJ2-7; the match to TRBD1 covers 7 bases. The CDR3 runs 13 residues. Germline-derived CDR1 and CDR2 are MNHEY and SMNVEV (reference sequence). V shed 3 bases, J shed 4 bases, and the junction held 3 bases outside the gene matches. The DNA of the CDR3 is TGTGCCAGCAGTTTTTCCAGGGGGTACGAGCAGTACTTC. Translating gives CASSFSRGYEQYF.

This clone was counted a single time. The chain joins TRBV15 to TRBJ2-1, with 7 bases matching TRBD2. The germline CDR1 and CDR2 sequences are LNHNV and YYDKDF (reference sequence). The V and J ends lost 1 base and 9 bases, in that order; junction bases with no gene match: 0. This CDR3 contains 12 residues. The CDR3 sequence is CATSRAGGEQFF. The DNA for the CDR3 is TGTGCCACCAGCAGAGCGGGGGGTGAGCAGTTCTTC. The variable domain in full, completed from reference TRBV15 and TRBJ2-1, reads DAMVIQNPRYQVTQFGKPVTLSCSQTLNHNVMYWYQQKSSQAPKLLFHYYDKDFNNEADTPDNFQSRRPNTSFCFLDIRSPGLGDTAMYLCATSRAGGEQFFGPGTRLTVL.

To note about this clone: Distinct nucleotide sequences in the sample also encode this CDR3. The DNA for the CDR3 is TGTGCCAGCAGTCGGACAGGGGGCAACTATGGCTACACCTTC. It yields the protein CASSRTGGNYGYTF. This chain links TRBV6-5 with TRBJ1-2; 11 nucleotides agree with TRBD1. This CDR3 comprises 14 residues. Germline-derived CDR1 and CDR2 are MNHEY and SVGAGI. J gave up 2 bases and V 5 bases, and 1 base lay outside the gene matches.

The rearrangement joins TRBV2 to TRBJ2-3; 10 nucleotides agree with TRBD2. After removal of 6 bases from V and 0 bases from J, the junction contained 9 bases not matched to a gene. The germline V gene encodes CDR1 SNHLY and CDR2 FYNNEI. The CDR3 is 17 amino acids. DNA for the CDR3: TGTGCCAGCAGCCGGTGGACTAGCGGTACTAGCACAGATACGCAGTATTTT. Its translation is CASSRWTSGTSTDTQYF.

The chain uses TRBV24-1 and TRBJ1-3; D unclear. The V end was cut by 0 bases, the J end by 5 bases, with 13 bases between. Germline CDR1 reads KGHDR; CDR2 reads SFDVKD. The CDR3 has 16 amino acids. The CDR3 protein is CATSDLSGVLRNTIYF. In DNA form, the CDR3 reads TGTGCCACCAGTGATTTGTCGGGAGTCCTCCGAAACACCATATATTTT.

This clone was detected once. This rearrangement joins TRBV10-3 to TRBJ2-4, with 10 bases fitting TRBD2. Trimming at V came to 3 bases and at J to 3 bases, leaving 2 bases not matched to a gene. Germline lookup yields CDR1 ENHRY and CDR2 SYGVKD. The CDR3 extends over 15 amino acids. This CDR3 reads CAISDASGGKNIQYF. The CDR3 DNA reads as TGTGCCATCAGTGACGCTAGCGGGGGCAAAAACATTCAGTACTTC.

In this sample, this clone turned up a few times. The CDR3 DNA reads as TGTGCCAGCTCTCAAACAGGTTTTGGCACTGAAGCTTTCTTT. Translated: CASSQTGFGTEAFF. This rearrangement joins TRBV18 to TRBJ1-1, with D possibly matching TRBD1 (5 bases). V shed 6 bases and J shed 4 bases, with 15 bases lying between them. Per the germline V gene, CDR1 is KGHSH and CDR2 is LQKENI. The CDR3 runs 14 residues.

The chain has TRBV5-6 and TRBJ2-3, with TRBD2 matching over 11 bases. The CDR3 is 16 residues long. After removal of 0 bases from V and 4 bases from J, the junction contained 4 bases not matched to a gene. Germline values: CDR1 SGHDT, CDR2 YYEEEE. This CDR3 is CASSLELAGGADTQYF. The CDR3, as DNA: TGTGCCAGCAGCTTGGAGTTAGCGGGAGGGGCAGATACGCAGTATTTT.

This chain connects TRBV9 to TRBJ2-7; D may be TRBD1 (6 bases). Germline V gives CDR1 SGDLS, CDR2 YYNGEE. Trimming pared 2 bases from V and 3 bases from J, leaving 12 bases between. The CDR3 totals 14 residues. CDR3 DNA: TGTGCCAGCAGCGTGGGAACGGACAGCTACGAGCAGTACTTC. Translated: CASSVGTDSYEQYF.

The rearrangement joins TRBV2 to TRBJ2-7, with TRBD1 identical over 8 bases. Germline-derived CDR1 and CDR2 are SNHLY and FYNNEI. CDR3 length: 14 amino acids. The V gene end was trimmed by 4 bases and the J gene end by 2 bases; junction bases not matched to a gene: 4. The CDR3 bases are TGTGCCAGCAGTGGACAGGGGAGAACCTACGAGCAGTACTTC. It translates to CASSGQGRTYEQYF. Looking up the rest from reference TRBV2 and TRBJ2-7 gives the full variable domain: EPEVTQTPSHQVTQMGQEVILRCVPISNHLYFYWYRQILGQKVEFLVSFYNNEISEKSEIFDDQFSVERPDGSNFTLKIRSTKLEDSAMYFCASSGQGRTYEQYFGPGTRLTVT.

V is TRBV2 and J is TRBJ2-7; D is perhaps TRBD1 (5 bases). This CDR3 has 15 residues. Germline V gene data show CDR1 as SNHLY and CDR2 as FYNNEI. Trimming stripped 4 bases from V and 0 bases from J, with 13 bases between. The CDR3 spells CASSAGQGLSYEQYF. CDR3 nucleotide sequence: TGTGCCAGCAGTGCAGGGCAGGGCCTCTCCTACGAGCAGTACTTC.

This chain uses TRBV7-9 with TRBJ2-1; 8 bases map to TRBD1. In germline, CDR1 is SEHNR, CDR2 FQNEAQ (reference sequence). V gave up 5 bases and J gave up 9 bases; unmatched junction bases: 3. The CDR3 runs to 12 residues. The CDR3 spells CASSRGTGEQFF. The CDR3 bases are TGTGCCAGCAGCCGAGGGACAGGTGAGCAGTTCTTC.

The chain joins TRBV18 to TRBJ2-5, with D uncertain. V lost 4 bases, J lost 2 bases, and 11 bases lay in between. The CDR3 covers 14 residues. Germline V CDR1 and CDR2: KGHSH, LQKENI. The CDR3 bases are TGTGCCAGCTCACGCACGGGTCGGCAAGAGACCCAGTACTTC. Its protein is CASSRTGRQETQYF.

The rearrangement uses TRBV2 and TRBJ1-1; D is ambiguous. V lost 8 bases and J 4 bases, leaving 11 bases between the germline ends. The CDR3 covers 12 residues. Germline V gives CDR1 SNHLY, CDR2 FYNNEI. CDR3 residues: CASSSGSTEAFF. Here the CDR3 DNA reads TGTGCCAGCTCATCAGGAAGCACTGAAGCTTTCTTT.